The 27 T cell receptor beta chains below were found in one sample sequenced in a study of T cells in Graves' hyperthyroidism and ophthalmopathy. Amplification yielded TCR beta CDR3 regions, with RNA transcripts as the source. TCR CDR3 regions were first amplified by RT-PCR with HTBI primers. Using its own MiXCR run on the multiplex PCR reads, TCRdb lists one record per CDR3 protein. This repertoire shows about 610,000 distinct CDR3 sequences, approximately 16% found once; its top ten account for roughly 3%. Sequenced input: blood. These TCRs come from a woman aged 40-49 years with Graves' ophthalmopathy.

This clonotype was recorded at least ten times. The gene calls are TRBV7-2 and TRBJ2-1; the D call may be TRBD1 or TRBD2 (5 bases each). The V end lost 4 bases, the J end lost 7 bases, and 8 bases lay between the germline ends. Germline assignment: CDR1 SGHTA and CDR2 FQGNSA. The CDR3 length is 12 residues. Written as DNA, the CDR3 is TGTGCCAGCAGCTCGGGACCTAATGAGCAGTTCTTC. Translation gives CASSSGPNEQFF.

This clonotype has a count of ten or more. The gene calls are TRBV28 and TRBJ2-3; 13 bases agree with TRBD2. Germline CDR1 and CDR2: MDHEN and SYDVKM. The CDR3 extends over 15 amino acids. V lost 3 bases to trimming and J lost 5 bases; unmatched junction nucleotides: 2. CDR3 protein: CASSLGLAGLDTQYF. Here the CDR3 DNA reads TGTGCCAGCAGTTTGGGACTAGCGGGATTAGATACGCAGTATTTT.

The table lists this clonotype with a few counts. This rearrangement joins TRBV2 to TRBJ2-1; 9 nucleotides line up with TRBD1. V lost 7 bases and J lost 8; bases outside the gene matches: 12. This CDR3 has 15 residues. CDR1 and CDR2 from the germline V gene are SNHLY and FYNNEI. The CDR3: CASTEGNRGLDEQFF. In DNA, the CDR3 is TGTGCCAGCACCGAAGGAAACAGGGGGCTCGATGAGCAGTTCTTC.

This clonotype appeared a few times. V gene TRBV3-1 combines with J gene TRBJ2-3; D uncertain. There are 15 residues in the CDR3. Germline assignment: CDR1 LGHDT and CDR2 YNNKEL (reference sequence). Between the trimmed V and J ends, which lost 1 base and 3 bases, there was a span of 11 bases. Here the CDR3 DNA reads TGTGCCAGCAGCCAAGTTCAGTACGGAACAGATACGCAGTATTTT. Protein: CASSQVQYGTDTQYF.

The chain employs TRBV6-5 and TRBJ2-7, with 10 positions matching TRBD2. Trimming took 2 bases from V and 7 from J; bases not matched to a gene: 8. From germline, CDR1 is MNHEY and CDR2 SVGAGI. The CDR3 extends over 15 amino acids. CDR3 bases: TGTGCCAGCAGTTACGCTCTAGCGGGAGCGGGAGAGCAGTACTTC. Amino acid sequence: CASSYALAGAGEQYF.

This clonotype was counted ten times or more. The chain links TRBV6-2 or TRBV6-3 to TRBJ2-7, with no clear D. This CDR3 spans 15 amino acids. Per germline, CDR1 MNHEY and CDR2 SVGEGT. The V gene lost 2 bases and the J gene lost 1 base, with 12 bases spanning the gap. The CDR3 loop reads CASSYPAGRSYEQYF. DNA of the CDR3: TGTGCCAGCAGTTACCCGGCCGGCCGATCCTACGAGCAGTACTTC.

This clonotype was picked up a small number of times. The chain uses TRBV29-1 and TRBJ2-2; D perhaps matches TRBD2 (6 bases). Trimming stripped 7 bases from V and 8 bases from J, with 14 bases between. The CDR3 totals 12 residues. CDR1 and CDR2 from the germline V gene are SQVTM and ANQGSEA. CDR3 sequence reads: CSALLAVGELFF. Written as DNA, the CDR3 is TGCAGCGCCTTACTAGCCGTAGGGGAGCTGTTTTTT.

This clonotype appeared many times. The chain joins TRBV20-1 to TRBJ1-1, with a weak D call TRBD1 (5 bases). Trimming removed 2 bases from V and 4 bases from J, with 17 bases in between. CDR3 size: 15 residues. Germline V lookup: CDR1 DFQATT, CDR2 SNEGSKA (reference sequence). The CDR3: CSARHSPRGSTEAFF. DNA for the CDR3: TGCAGTGCTAGACACTCACCTAGGGGTAGCACTGAAGCTTTCTTT.

This clonotype was counted many times. The chain is built from TRBV3-1 and TRBJ1-1, with 8 bases aligning to TRBD1. This CDR3 is built from 15 residues. V shed 4 bases, J shed 2 bases, and the junction held 6 bases outside the gene matches. Looked up from germline, CDR1 is LGHDT and CDR2 is YNNKEL (reference sequence). The CDR3: CASSPPGQVNTEAFF. CDR3 DNA: TGTGCCAGCAGCCCACCGGGACAGGTTAACACTGAAGCTTTCTTT.

The sample holds a few counts of this clonotype. The junction and the germline gene differ at one end; a read error may be behind it. The genes are TRBV20-1 and TRBJ2-1; D gene unclear. Germline V lookup: CDR1 DFQATT, CDR2 SNEGSKA (reference sequence). The CDR3 totals 10 residues. The CDR3 loop reads CSARVNEQFF. The CDR3, as DNA: TGCAGCGCTAGAGTCAATGAGCAGTTCTTC.

This chain links TRBV9 with TRBJ2-3; tentative D call: TRBD1 (6 bases). CDR3 length equals 15 residues. V lost 3 bases and J lost 2, with 13 bases in between. Germline V gene sequence: CDR1 SGDLS, CDR2 YYNGEE. DNA for the CDR3: TGTGCCAGCAGCGCCAACGGACAGTACACAGATACGCAGTATTTT. Translating gives CASSANGQYTDTQYF.

This clonotype was counted only a few times. The V call is TRBV3-1, the J call TRBJ1-2; no clear D. The CDR3 runs 14 residues. With 3 bases removed from V and 4 bases from J, the gap between germline ends came to 12 bases. CDR1 and CDR2 from the germline V gene are LGHDT and YNNKEL (reference sequence). This CDR3 reads CASSHRQKVYGYTF. CDR3 sequence (DNA): TGTGCCAGCAGCCACCGTCAAAAGGTCTATGGCTACACCTTC.

This clonotype showed up many times. The J gene is TRBJ1-2, the V gene TRBV30; D is perhaps TRBD1 (5 bases). Trimming stripped 4 bases from V and 9 bases from J, with 12 bases between. Germline lookup yields CDR1 GTSNPN and CDR2 SVGIG (reference sequence). This CDR3 contains 11 residues. The CDR3 sequence: CAWNAGPSYTF. CDR3 bases: TGTGCCTGGAATGCGGGACCAAGCTACACCTTC.

This clonotype was recorded at least ten times. The chain joins TRBV2 to TRBJ2-1; a possible D gene is TRBD2 (5 bases). The germline gives CDR1 SNHLY, CDR2 FYNNEI. The V end was cut by 6 bases, the J end by 1 base, with 10 bases between. There are 14 residues in the CDR3. The CDR3 DNA is TGTGCCAGCAGAAGCGGCGGATCCTACAATGAGCAGTTCTTC. This translates into CASRSGGSYNEQFF.

Remarks on this clonotype: Given the absence of the conserved phenylalanine or tryptophan at the CDR3 end, a read error is likely. J is TRBJ1-5 and V is TRBV15; D unclear. There are 15 residues in the CDR3. Germline V CDR1 and CDR2: LNHNV, YYDKDF (reference sequence). Between the trimmed V and J ends, which lost 0 bases and 0 bases, there was a span of 6 bases. The CDR3 protein is CATSRDRRSNQPQHS. The CDR3 DNA follows: TGTGCCACCAGCAGAGACAGGCGTAGCAATCAGCCCCAGCATTCT.

This clonotype has a count of ten or more. This chain connects TRBV6-1 to TRBJ1-5; D not certain. Germline V gene lookup returns CDR1 MNHNS and CDR2 SASEGT. This CDR3 is 14 amino acids long. V was shortened by 3 bases and J by 1 base, with 7 bases between the two germline ends. CDR3 residues: CASSDRRSNQPQHF. Here the CDR3 DNA reads TGTGCCAGCAGTGACCGGAGAAGCAATCAGCCCCAGCATTTT.

This chain joins TRBV20-1 and TRBJ1-2; 8 bases align to TRBD1. This CDR3 region has 12 residues. The V gene's germline CDR1 is DFQATT and CDR2 SNEGSKA (reference sequence). The V and J ends lost 5 bases and 4 bases, in that order; junction bases with no gene match: 3. In nucleotides, the CDR3 is TGCAGTGCTGGACAGGGTTTCTATGGCTACACCTTC. It encodes CSAGQGFYGYTF.

In DNA, the CDR3 is TGTGCCAGCAGCCCGGTCATGGGGCGCGACGGGGAGCTGTTTTTT. This codes for CASSPVMGRDGELFF. The chain uses TRBV7-2 and TRBJ2-2; D perhaps matches TRBD1 (5 bases). Deletions cut 5 bases from V and 7 bases from J, with 17 bases between. The CDR3 contains 15 residues. Germline V CDR1 and CDR2: SGHTA, FQGNSA.

Worth noting for this clonotype: A much larger clone sits a single nucleotide away, making a read error possible. V is TRBV7-9 and J is TRBJ2-1; no clear D gene. This CDR3 has 13 residues. CDR1 and CDR2 from the germline V gene are SEHNR and FQNEAQ (reference sequence). The CDR3 DNA sequence: TGTGCCAACAGCTCCCTCGCTAGCAATGAGCAGTTCTTC. It codes for CANSSLASNEQFF.

In this sample, this clonotype turned up a few times. The chain employs TRBV5-1 and TRBJ2-1, with 10 positions matching TRBD2. CDR1 is SGHRS and CDR2 is YFSETQ in the germline V gene. The CDR3 loop spans 15 amino acids. Trimming cost V 0 bases and J 7 bases; bases outside gene matches: 4. The CDR3 here is CASSLALAGVNEQFF. For the CDR3, the DNA is TGCGCCAGCAGCTTGGCTCTAGCGGGAGTAAATGAGCAGTTCTTC.

This clonotype was counted many times. This chain connects TRBV7-9 to TRBJ2-5; a possible D gene is TRBD1 (6 bases). The V gene's germline CDR1 is SEHNR and CDR2 FQNEAQ (reference sequence). V was clipped by 4 bases and J by 5 bases, with 23 bases between them. The CDR3 has 17 residues. The CDR3 nucleotides read TGTGCCAGCAGCTCCCCACCCTGGACAGCACGCGCGGAGACCCAGTACTTC. Translating it yields CASSSPPWTARAETQYF.

This clonotype has at least ten counts. The chain uses TRBV6-2 or TRBV6-3 and TRBJ1-2; 7 bases agree with TRBD1. Germline V gene sequence: CDR1 MNHEY, CDR2 SVGEGT. V was pared by 2 bases and J by 8 bases, with 5 bases of the junction left unmatched. The CDR3 covers 13 residues. The CDR3 region is CASSYRDSLGYTF. The CDR3 DNA sequence: TGTGCCAGCAGTTACCGGGACAGCTTAGGCTACACCTTC.

This clonotype was seen only a few times. The chain has TRBV19 and TRBJ2-7; D remains ambiguous. This CDR3 is built from 13 residues. V lost 2 bases, J lost 3 bases, and 8 bases lay in between. Germline V gives CDR1 LNHDA, CDR2 SQIVND (reference sequence). The CDR3: CASSITADYEQYF. CDR3 nucleotide sequence: TGTGCCAGTAGTATAACCGCGGACTACGAGCAGTACTTC.

The genes are TRBV5-1 and TRBJ2-1; D is perhaps TRBD2 (6 bases). V dropped 2 bases and J dropped 5 bases, with 14 bases sitting between them. The length of the CDR3 is 15 residues. The germline gives CDR1 SGHRS, CDR2 YFSETQ. The CDR3 loop is CASSLISGDNNEQFF. The CDR3 DNA follows: TGCGCCAGCAGCTTAATTAGCGGCGACAACAATGAGCAGTTCTTC.

This clonotype has at least ten counts. The chain links TRBV10-2 to TRBJ1-1, with D unresolved. The CDR3 sequence is 15 residues long. V lost 5 bases to trimming and J lost 0 bases, with 13 bases between them. CDR1 and CDR2 (germline): WSHSY, SAAADI. CDR3 residues: CASSYSLSMNTEAFF. The CDR3 DNA is TGCGCCAGCAGTTATAGCCTGAGCATGAACACTGAAGCTTTCTTT.

The genes are TRBV14 and TRBJ2-2, with TRBD1 matching 8 bases. The CDR3 has 15 residues. V shed 4 bases, J shed 1 base, and the junction held 2 bases outside the gene matches. Germline V gives CDR1 SGHDN, CDR2 FVKESK. For the CDR3, the DNA is TGTGCCAGCAGCCGAGGGACAGGGAACACCGGGGAGCTGTTTTTT. Its translation is CASSRGTGNTGELFF.

This clonotype occurred many times. V is TRBV7-9 and J is TRBJ1-2; maybe TRBD1 (6 bases). Trimming took off 1 base at V and 2 bases at J, with 17 bases between the two ends. This CDR3 is built from 17 residues. Germline lookup yields CDR1 SEHNR and CDR2 FQNEAQ (reference sequence). CDR3 region: CASSLVGTGSRNYGYTF. Here the CDR3 DNA reads TGTGCCAGCAGCTTAGTTGGCACAGGGTCGAGGAACTATGGCTACACCTTC. The full variable domain, in which reference TRBV7-9 and TRBJ1-2 provide the parts outside the CDR3, is DTGVSQNPRHKITKRGQNVTFRCDPISEHNRLYWYRQTLGQGPEFLTYFQNEAQLEKSRLLSDRFSAERPKGSFSTLEIQRTEQGDSAMYLCASSLVGTGSRNYGYTFGSGTRLTVV.